Below, 30 T cell receptor beta chains from the same sample are listed, as sequenced in a study of blood T cells in healthy people across ages. A second PCR of roughly 7 to 11 cycles used a sample-barcoded 5' primer and a J-beta primer mix. TCRdb processed the 5' RACE reads anew with MiXCR; each CDR3 protein has one entry. The sample lists over a million distinct CDR3 sequences, under 55% occurring once. The sample taken for sequencing was blood. Every receptor here comes from a woman aged 55-69 years in good health.

V is TRBV29-1 and J is TRBJ2-2, with TRBD1 matching 9 bases. This CDR3 has 13 amino acids. CDR1 is SQVTM, CDR2 ANQGSEA, per germline. Trimming cost V 4 bases and J 8 bases; bases outside gene matches: 5. CDR3 in DNA: TGCAGCGTTGGTGGGACAGGGCTTGGGGAGCTGTTTTTT. This codes for CSVGGTGLGELFF.

The chain is built from TRBV4-1 and TRBJ1-2, with D uncertain. The CDR3 loop spans 15 amino acids. Per germline, CDR1 MGHRA and CDR2 YSYEKL. The germline V and J ends were trimmed by 0 bases and 7 bases, with 15 bases remaining between them. CDR3 DNA sequence: TGCGCCAGCAGCCAAGAGGCAGACCCGAGGCGTGGCTACACCTTC. Amino acid sequence: CASSQEADPRRGYTF.

In its sample, this clonotype was seen a few times. V usage is TRBV20-1 and J usage is TRBJ2-1; the D gene could be TRBD1 or TRBD2 (5 bases each). Trimming removed 6 bases at V and 9 bases at J, with 21 bases between. This CDR3 has 14 amino acids. CDR1 DFQATT and CDR2 SNEGSKA come from the germline V gene (reference sequence). The DNA for the CDR3 is TGCAGTGCAAAGGGGACGCCCGGAAGGGGTGAGCAGTTCTTC. Amino acid sequence: CSAKGTPGRGEQFF.

The rearrangement uses TRBV10-3 and TRBJ2-3, with TRBD2 matching 10 bases. The trim removed 4 bases at V and 4 bases at J, leaving 11 bases unmatched. The CDR3 is 17 residues long. Germline assignment: CDR1 ENHRY and CDR2 SYGVKD. The CDR3 region has the DNA TGTGCCATCAGTGTCGGGGCTAGCGGGAGTGGCCCAGATACGCAGTATTTT. Translating it yields CAISVGASGSGPDTQYF.

This clonotype has a handful of counts. The V call is TRBV12-3 or TRBV12-4, the J call TRBJ2-2; D might be TRBD2 (6 bases). CDR3 length: 16 amino acids. V dropped 1 base and J dropped 6 bases, with 15 bases sitting between them. The DNA for the CDR3 is TGTGCCAGCAGTTTAGGTTCGGGGGTAAAGGCCGGGGAGCTGTTTTTT. This translates into CASSLGSGVKAGELFF.

This clonotype was counted only a few times. The rearrangement joins TRBV10-3 to TRBJ1-1; D is unclear. This CDR3 has 14 residues. Germline lookup yields CDR1 ENHRY and CDR2 SYGVKD. V lost 8 bases to trimming and J lost 5 bases, with 18 bases between them. In DNA, the CDR3 is TGTGCCATCGCCGAGGGCAGGAGGGATACTGAAGCTTTCTTT. Its protein is CAIAEGRRDTEAFF.

This chain connects TRBV29-1 to TRBJ1-2; 11 bases line up with TRBD1. Looked up from germline, CDR1 is SQVTM and CDR2 is ANQGSEA. This CDR3 is built from 13 residues. J was trimmed by 2 bases and V by 6 bases; bases with no gene match: 2. The CDR3 sequence is CSVWTGGNYGYTF. The DNA for the CDR3 is TGCAGCGTCTGGACAGGGGGCAACTATGGCTACACCTTC.

The chain uses TRBV15 and TRBJ2-7; D unclear. Germline-derived CDR1 and CDR2 are LNHNV and YYDKDF (reference sequence). This CDR3 has 14 amino acids. The V end lost 5 bases, the J end lost 5 bases, and 16 bases lay between the germline ends. CDR3 sequence (DNA): TGTGCCACCAGCTCCCTGGAGAGACTCCACGAGCAGTACTTC. It specifies CATSSLERLHEQYF.

J is TRBJ2-7 and V is TRBV29-1, with D tentatively TRBD1 (6 bases). V was trimmed by 6 bases and J by 5 bases, leaving 11 bases between them. The CDR3 spans 11 residues. Germline V gives CDR1 SQVTM, CDR2 ANQGSEA. The CDR3 loop reads CSVQGGDEQYF. The DNA for the CDR3 is TGCAGCGTACAAGGGGGTGACGAGCAGTACTTC.

The J gene is TRBJ2-4, the V gene TRBV20-1; 11 bases line up with TRBD2. The CDR3 contains 17 residues. Germline V gene sequence: CDR1 DFQATT, CDR2 SNEGSKA (reference sequence). Germline trimming cut 5 bases from V and 7 bases from J; bases unmatched to any gene: 16. CDR3 sequence (DNA): TGCAGTGCTTACTCTCTGACTAGCGGGAAAGACGGGAACATTCAGTACTTC. Encoded protein: CSAYSLTSGKDGNIQYF.

This clonotype was found a few times. The rearrangement uses TRBV7-3 and TRBJ2-1, with no clear D. CDR3 length: 14 amino acids. Trimming left V 1 base short and J 4 bases short, with 8 bases between. Per the germline V gene, CDR1 is SGHTA and CDR2 is FQGTGA. This CDR3 is CASSLNGLYNEQFF. CDR3 nucleotide sequence: TGTGCCAGCAGCTTAAACGGGTTATACAATGAGCAGTTCTTC.

This sequence joins TRBV15 and TRBJ2-4, with a weak D call TRBD2 (5 bases). The J call may not be correct, given that the DNA end is closer to TRBJ2-5. The CDR3 is 14 amino acids. Germline V gene lookup returns CDR1 LNHNV and CDR2 YYDKDF (reference sequence). CDR3 loop: CATSRDEGGETQYF. CDR3 sequence (DNA): TGTGCCACCAGCAGAGATGAGGGCGGGGAGACCCAGTACTTC.

The chain recombines TRBV5-1 with TRBJ2-7, with 7 positions matching TRBD1. J was trimmed by 5 bases and V by 1 base; bases with no gene match: 12. CDR1 and CDR2 from the germline V gene are SGHRS and YFSETQ. The CDR3 is made up of 16 amino acids. The CDR3 protein is CASSLSWIGGKDEQYF. The CDR3 nucleotides read TGCGCCAGCAGCTTGTCCTGGATAGGGGGCAAGGACGAGCAGTACTTC.

This chain connects TRBV29-1 to TRBJ2-6; D unclear. The CDR3 sequence is 12 residues long. Germline assignment: CDR1 SQVTM and CDR2 ANQGSEA. Trimming cost V 7 bases and J 4 bases, with 8 bases left between them. CDR3 residues: CSALAGANVLTF. CDR3 coding DNA: TGCAGCGCCTTAGCAGGGGCCAACGTCCTGACTTTC.

The rearrangement uses TRBV28 and TRBJ1-2, with TRBD1 matching 8 bases. Germline V CDR1 and CDR2: MDHEN, SYDVKM. V was pared by 5 bases and J by 8 bases, with 10 bases of the junction left unmatched. CDR3 length: 14 amino acids. CDR3 nucleotide sequence: TGTGCCAGCAGTGCCTCCGACAGGGGCCGCGGCTACACCTTC. Its protein is CASSASDRGRGYTF.

V gene TRBV12-3 or TRBV12-4 combines with J gene TRBJ2-7; a weak D match, TRBD2 (6 bases). Trimming removed 3 bases at V and 2 bases at J, with 11 bases between. The CDR3 has 14 amino acids. In DNA form, the CDR3 reads TGTGCCAGCAGTTTTCAGGGAGGCCCCTACGAGCAGTACTTC. Protein product: CASSFQGGPYEQYF.

This chain connects TRBV13 to TRBJ2-7, with 14 bases lining up with TRBD2. The germline V gene encodes CDR1 PRHDT and CDR2 FYEKMQ (reference sequence). With V trimmed by 4 bases and J by 2 bases, 4 bases remained unmatched. The CDR3 spans 16 residues. Here the CDR3 reads CASSSGTSGRTYEQYF. The CDR3 DNA reads TGTGCCAGCAGCTCCGGGACTAGCGGGAGAACCTACGAGCAGTACTTC.

This clonotype was recorded a few times. The chain is built from TRBV20-1 and TRBJ2-7, with D possibly being TRBD2 (5 bases). The CDR3 has 13 amino acids. The V gene lost 4 bases and the J gene lost 0 bases, with 10 bases spanning the gap. Germline V gene lookup returns CDR1 DFQATT and CDR2 SNEGSKA (reference sequence). CDR3 nucleotides: TGCAGTGCTACCCCCGGGATCTCCTACGAGCAGTACTTC. Protein product: CSATPGISYEQYF.

V usage is TRBV5-8 and J usage is TRBJ2-3; D ambiguous. The length of the CDR3 is 13 residues. Germline V gene sequence: CDR1 SGHTS, CDR2 YDEGEE. V lost 1 base, J lost 5 bases, and 8 bases lay in between. This CDR3 reads CASSLREEDTQYF. CDR3 DNA: TGTGCCAGCAGCTTGAGAGAGGAAGATACGCAGTATTTT.

The gene calls are TRBV12-3 or TRBV12-4 and TRBJ2-7; D remains unclear. Trimming removed 5 bases at V and 4 bases at J, with 9 bases between. The CDR3 sequence is 12 residues long. CDR3 residues: CASSPAWYEQYF. Written as DNA, the CDR3 is TGTGCCAGCAGTCCAGCGTGGTACGAGCAGTACTTC.

The chain recombines TRBV23-1 with TRBJ2-4, with D maybe TRBD2 (6 bases). The J call may be incorrect, as the DNA end agrees better with TRBJ2-7. TRBV23-1 is filed as an ORF, its function uncertain. The CDR3 length is 16 residues. The chain's CDR3 is CASSHPRPGTVYEQYF. CDR3 nucleotide sequence: TGCGCCAGCAGTCACCCACGTCCCGGGACTGTCTACGAGCAGTACTTC.

This chain connects TRBV27 to TRBJ2-1; possibly TRBD1 or TRBD2 for D (5 bases each). The V end was cut by 1 base, the J end by 0 bases, with 10 bases between. This CDR3 is 16 amino acids long. The germline CDR1 and CDR2 sequences are MNHEY and SMNVEV (reference sequence). In nucleotides, the CDR3 is TGTGCCAGCAGTTTATATATGGGGGACTCCTACAATGAGCAGTTCTTC. It translates to CASSLYMGDSYNEQFF.

This clonotype was recorded a few times. The chain uses TRBV24-1 and TRBJ2-7; no firm D call. This CDR3 is built from 16 residues. Trimming shortened V by 3 bases and J by 7 bases, and 21 bases separated the two germline ends. CDR1 and CDR2 (germline): KGHDR, SFDVKD. The CDR3 protein is CATSDRTPTGWNEQYF. DNA for the CDR3: TGTGCCACCAGTGATCGAACACCAACCGGGTGGAATGAGCAGTACTTC.

In its sample, this clonotype was seen a few times. The CDR3 nucleotides are TGTGCCAGCTCACCCGGACTAGCGGGGAACACAGATACGCAGTATTTT. Protein sequence: CASSPGLAGNTDTQYF. V gene TRBV18 combines with J gene TRBJ2-3; 12 nucleotides match TRBD2. The CDR3 consists of 16 residues. Germline-derived CDR1 and CDR2 are KGHSH and LQKENI. The V segment lost 3 bases and the J segment 2 bases; nucleotides outside the gene matches: 3.

The chain employs TRBV28 and TRBJ2-3; the match to TRBD2 covers 12 bases. Germline V lookup: CDR1 MDHEN, CDR2 SYDVKM. This CDR3 comprises 15 residues. Germline trimming cut 5 bases from V and 6 bases from J; bases unmatched to any gene: 6. The CDR3 DNA reads as TGTGCCAGCAGTGTGACTAGCGGGAGTAGGGATACGCAGTATTTT. Residues: CASSVTSGSRDTQYF.

To note about this clonotype: A much larger clone sits a single nucleotide away, making a read error possible. The rearrangement uses TRBV27 and TRBJ2-5; a possible D gene is TRBD1 (6 bases). The germline CDR1 and CDR2 sequences are MNHEY and SMNVEV (reference sequence). V was trimmed by 7 bases and J by 4 bases, leaving 13 bases between them. The CDR3 length is 13 residues. CDR3 loop: CASNRQAPETQYF. The CDR3 coding sequence is TGTGCCAGCAATAGACAGGCTCCAGAGACCCAGTACTTC.

The rearrangement uses TRBV27 and TRBJ2-3, with 11 bases aligning to TRBD2. CDR1 and CDR2 from the germline V gene are MNHEY and SMNVEV (reference sequence). V shed 5 bases and J 4 bases; nucleotides not matched to a gene: 8. The CDR3 runs 16 residues. CDR3 residues: CASSPPGLAESDTQYF. CDR3 DNA sequence: TGTGCCAGCAGTCCTCCGGGACTAGCGGAATCAGATACGCAGTATTTT.

This clonotype was seen many times. The V and J genes are TRBV7-2 and TRBJ1-2; D not resolved. The CDR3 runs to 15 residues. Germline CDR1 SGHTA, CDR2 FQGNSA. Trimming cost V 5 bases and J 0 bases, with 13 bases left between them. The CDR3 DNA reads TGTGCCAGCAGCCAAAGTCGTAACGCTAACTATGGCTACACCTTC. Translated: CASSQSRNANYGYTF.

This clonotype appeared a few times. The chain uses TRBV7-8 and TRBJ1-1, with 9 bases that match TRBD1. The CDR3 spans 16 residues. Germline values: CDR1 SGHVS, CDR2 FQNEAQ. The J segment lost 1 base and the V segment lost 5 bases, leaving 8 bases of the junction unmatched. For the CDR3, the DNA is TGTGCCAGCAGCCCCCTAGACAGGGGGACGAACACTGAAGCTTTCTTT. Its translation is CASSPLDRGTNTEAFF.

The chain is built from TRBV6-1 and TRBJ2-1; D call uncertain. Germline values: CDR1 MNHNS, CDR2 SASEGT. This CDR3 comprises 13 residues. The V end was cut by 4 bases, the J end by 5 bases, with 9 bases between. CDR3 bases: TGTGCCAGCAGTGTTGTTCTCCACAATGAGCAGTTCTTC. Translated, it gives CASSVVLHNEQFF.